These 2 T cell receptor beta chains were all obtained from the same sample, sequenced in a study of graft-versus-host responses after intestinal transplantation. No antigen has been assigned to these receptors. Clones were sequenced by immunoSEQ multiplex PCR, and TCRdb holds only the in-frame ones, with some missing. The sample records approximately 99,000 clones, about nine tenths being singletons. Specimen: unstimulated CD4+ T cells sorted from spleen or lymph node cells, collected before transplant. These receptors all come from a human donor who was the organ donor for an intestinal transplant.

The chain carries TRBV27 and TRBJ2-1; 11 bases are shared with TRBD2. Germline CDR1 MNHEY, CDR2 SMNVEV (reference sequence). V lost 7 bases to trimming and J lost 4 bases; unmatched junction nucleotides: 3. CDR3 length: 14 residues. CDR3 amino acids: CASTSGGSYNEQFF. For the CDR3, the DNA is TGTGCCAGCACTAGCGGGGGGTCTTACAATGAGCAGTTCTTC.

The chain recombines TRBV18 with TRBJ1-1; D is perhaps TRBD1 (5 bases). V was pared by 2 bases and J by 2 bases, with 9 bases between. CDR1 is KGHSH and CDR2 is LQKENI in the germline V gene. This CDR3 is built from 14 residues. This chain's CDR3 is CASSPGAVNTEAFF. CDR3 in DNA: TGTGCCAGCTCACCAGGGGCAGTAAACACTGAAGCTTTCTTT.